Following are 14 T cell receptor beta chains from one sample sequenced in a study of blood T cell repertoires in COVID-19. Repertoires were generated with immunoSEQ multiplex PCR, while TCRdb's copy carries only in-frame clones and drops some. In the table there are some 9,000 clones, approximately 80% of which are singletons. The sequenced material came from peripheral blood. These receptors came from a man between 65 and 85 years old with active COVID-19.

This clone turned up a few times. The CDR3 nucleotides are TGTGCCAGCAGTTCTCCCGGGGGGGCGACTAGCGGGAGGATCTATGAGCAGTTCTTC. Translating gives CASSSPGGATSGRIYEQFF. This sequence joins TRBV28 and TRBJ2-1, with 13 positions matching TRBD2. From germline, CDR1 is MDHEN and CDR2 SYDVKM. The CDR3 sequence is 19 residues long. The ends lost 4 bases at V and 8 bases at J; junction bases unmatched: 17.

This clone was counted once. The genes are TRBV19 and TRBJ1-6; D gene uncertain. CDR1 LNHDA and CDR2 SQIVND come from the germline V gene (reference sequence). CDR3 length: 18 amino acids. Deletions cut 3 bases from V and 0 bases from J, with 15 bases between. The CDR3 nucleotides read TGTGCCAGTAGTATCGGGGTGGCAGGTGACTCCTATAATTCACCCCTCCACTTT. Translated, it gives CASSIGVAGDSYNSPLHF.

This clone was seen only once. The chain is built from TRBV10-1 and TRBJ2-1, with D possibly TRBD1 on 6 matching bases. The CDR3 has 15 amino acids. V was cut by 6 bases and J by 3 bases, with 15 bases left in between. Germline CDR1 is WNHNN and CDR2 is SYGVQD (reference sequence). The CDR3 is CASSPGQRFYNEQFF. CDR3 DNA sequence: TGCGCCAGCAGCCCCGGACAGAGATTCTACAATGAGCAGTTCTTC.

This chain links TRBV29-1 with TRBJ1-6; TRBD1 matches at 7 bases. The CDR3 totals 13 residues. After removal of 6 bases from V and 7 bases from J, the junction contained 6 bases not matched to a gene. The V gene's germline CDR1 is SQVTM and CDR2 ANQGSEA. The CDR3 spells CSVEDRSNSPLHF. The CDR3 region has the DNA TGCAGCGTCGAGGACAGGAGCAATTCACCCCTCCACTTT. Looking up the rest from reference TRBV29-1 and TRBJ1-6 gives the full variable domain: SAVISQKPSRDICQRGTSLTIQCQVDSQVTMMFWYRQQPGQSLTLIATANQGSEATYESGFVIDKFPISRPNLTFSTLTVSNMSPEDSSIYLCSVEDRSNSPLHFGNGTRLTVT.

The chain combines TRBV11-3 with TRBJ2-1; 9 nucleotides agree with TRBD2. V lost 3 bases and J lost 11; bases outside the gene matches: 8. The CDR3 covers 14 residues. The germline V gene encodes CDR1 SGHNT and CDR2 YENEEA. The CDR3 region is CASSLGLAGGQQFF. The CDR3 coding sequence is TGTGCCAGCAGCTTGGGTCTCGCGGGAGGGCAGCAGTTCTTC.

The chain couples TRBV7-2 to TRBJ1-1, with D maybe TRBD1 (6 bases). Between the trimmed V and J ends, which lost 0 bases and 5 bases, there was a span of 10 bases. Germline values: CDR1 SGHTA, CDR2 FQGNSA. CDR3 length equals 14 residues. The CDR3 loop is CASSLASRGTEAFF. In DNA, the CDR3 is TGTGCCAGCAGCTTAGCGTCAAGGGGGACTGAAGCTTTCTTT.

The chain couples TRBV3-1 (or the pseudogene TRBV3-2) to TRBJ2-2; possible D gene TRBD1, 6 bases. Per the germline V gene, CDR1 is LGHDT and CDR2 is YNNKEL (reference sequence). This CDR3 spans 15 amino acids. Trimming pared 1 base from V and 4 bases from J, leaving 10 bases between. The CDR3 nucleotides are TGTGCCAGCAGCCAAGCCAGGGGCCCCACCGGGGAGCTGTTTTTT. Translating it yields CASSQARGPTGELFF.

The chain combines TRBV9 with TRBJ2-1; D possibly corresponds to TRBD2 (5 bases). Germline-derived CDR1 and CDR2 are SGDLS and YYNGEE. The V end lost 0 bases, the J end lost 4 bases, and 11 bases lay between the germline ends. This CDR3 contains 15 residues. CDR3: CASSVEPTRYNEQFF. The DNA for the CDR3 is TGTGCCAGCAGCGTAGAACCCACTAGATACAATGAGCAGTTCTTC.

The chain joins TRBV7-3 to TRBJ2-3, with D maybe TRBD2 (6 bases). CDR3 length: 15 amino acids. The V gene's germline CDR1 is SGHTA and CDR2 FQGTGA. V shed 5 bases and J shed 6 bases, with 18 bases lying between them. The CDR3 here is CASSQSGGSDDTQYF. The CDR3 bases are TGTGCCAGCAGCCAGAGTGGGGGGAGTGACGATACGCAGTATTTT.

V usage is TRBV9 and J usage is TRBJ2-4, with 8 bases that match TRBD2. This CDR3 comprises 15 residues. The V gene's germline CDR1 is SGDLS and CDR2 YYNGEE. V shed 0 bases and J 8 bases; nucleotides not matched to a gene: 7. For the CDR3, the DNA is TGTGCCAGCAGCGTAGCCGGGGCGGGAGGAGACATTCAGTACTTC. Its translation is CASSVAGAGGDIQYF. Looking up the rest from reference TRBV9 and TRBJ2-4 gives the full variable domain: DSGVTQTPKHLITATGQRVTLRCSPRSGDLSVYWYQQSLDQGLQFLIQYYNGEERAKGNILERFSAQQFPDLHSELNLSSLELGDSALYFCASSVAGAGGDIQYFGAGTRLSVL.

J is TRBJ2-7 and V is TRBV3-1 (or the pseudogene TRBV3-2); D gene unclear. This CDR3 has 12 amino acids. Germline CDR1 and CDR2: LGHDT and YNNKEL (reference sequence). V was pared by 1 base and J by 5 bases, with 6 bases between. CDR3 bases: TGTGCCAGCAGCCAAGTCGAGAACGAGCAGTACTTC. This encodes CASSQVENEQYF.

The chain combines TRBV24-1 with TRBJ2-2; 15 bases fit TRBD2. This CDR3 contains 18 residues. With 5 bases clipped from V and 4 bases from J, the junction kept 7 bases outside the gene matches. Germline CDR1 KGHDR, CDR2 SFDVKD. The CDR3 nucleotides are TGTGCCACCAGTGGTCCGGGACTAGCGGGAGGAGGCACCGGGGAGCTGTTTTTT. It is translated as CATSGPGLAGGGTGELFF.

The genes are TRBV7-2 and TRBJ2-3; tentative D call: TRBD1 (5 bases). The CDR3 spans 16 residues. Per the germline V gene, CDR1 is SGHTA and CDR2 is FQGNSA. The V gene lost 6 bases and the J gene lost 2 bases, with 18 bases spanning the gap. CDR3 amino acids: CASSNPPGAVTDTQYF. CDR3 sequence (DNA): TGTGCCAGCAGTAACCCACCTGGGGCAGTCACAGATACGCAGTATTTT.

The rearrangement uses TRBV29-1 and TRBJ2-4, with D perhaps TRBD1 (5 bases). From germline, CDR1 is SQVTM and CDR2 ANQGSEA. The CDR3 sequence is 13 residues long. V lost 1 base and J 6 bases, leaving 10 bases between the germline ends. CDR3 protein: CSVEGYQGNIQYF. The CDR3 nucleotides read TGCAGCGTTGAAGGTTATCAGGGAAACATTCAGTACTTC.